These T cell receptor beta chains were read from a single sample in a study of blood T cell repertoires in COVID-19. TCRdb's table, derived via immunoSEQ multiplex PCR, lists solely in-frame clones and lacks some. The data show 120,000 or so clones, with approximately 81% seen just once and 3.5% to 4.5% held by the top ten. Material: peripheral blood. Source of these receptors: a man in his 60s with acute or convalescent COVID-19. Both conserved end residues are part of each CDR3. D genes are given only for firm matches. Size values are once, few and many counts, or a class for expanded clones, and some rows have none.

clone_size j_call d_call v_call cdr3_nt cdr3_aa
. TRBJ1-2 . TRBV4-3 TGCGCCAGCAGCCCCGGACTAGGAGGGGTGAACTATGGCTACACCTTC CASSPGLGGVNYGYTF
. TRBJ2-3 TRBD2 TRBV18 TGTGCCAGCTCACCGGTTTCGACTAGCGGGAGTGTTAGAGATACGCAGTATTTT CASSPVSTSGSVRDTQYF
. TRBJ2-5 . TRBV7-9 TGTGCCAGCAGCCCCGGTTCGCTGAAGACCCAGTACTTC CASSPGSLKTQYF
few TRBJ2-2 . TRBV2 TGTGCCAGCTCCCGGAGGGGTCCGAACACCGGGGAGCTGTTTTTT CASSRRGPNTGELFF
once TRBJ2-2 . TRBV10-2 TGCGCCAGCACCACAGGGTTCACCGGGGAGCTGTTTTTT CASTTGFTGELFF
. TRBJ2-1 TRBD2 TRBV19 TGTGCCAGTAGTCGCAGCGGGAGGGGGGCCTACAATGAGCAGTTCTTC CASSRSGRGAYNEQFF
medium-sized TRBJ2-2 TRBD2 TRBV6-4 TGTGCCAGCAGTGTATCAGCGGGAGGGGTCGGCACCGGGGAGCTGTTTTTT CASSVSAGGVGTGELFF
. TRBJ2-3 TRBD2 TRBV7-3 TGTGCCAGCAGCTTAACCGTAGCGGGAGGAAACACAGATACGCAGTATTTT CASSLTVAGGNTDTQYF
. TRBJ1-5 . TRBV7-3 TGTGCCAGCAGCTTAGCGGCAGTCTATCAGCCCCAGCATTTT CASSLAAVYQPQHF
. TRBJ1-2 TRBD1 TRBV11-2 TGTGCCAGCAGCTTCGGACAGGCAATCTATGGCTACACCTTC CASSFGQAIYGYTF
. TRBJ2-7 TRBD2 TRBV4-3 TGCGCCAGCAGCCTGAGGACTAGAACCGAGCAGTACTTC CASSLRTRTEQYF
. TRBJ1-2 TRBD1 TRBV28 TGTGCCAGCAGTTTCGCCGGGACAGGGAGCGGCTACACCTTC CASSFAGTGSGYTF
. TRBJ2-7 . TRBV4-2 TGTGCCAGCAGCCCAGAGTCGGTAAGCGAGCAGTACTTC CASSPESVSEQYF
. TRBJ2-5 . TRBV9 TGTGCCAGCAGCGTAGGGGTTAGCGGACAAGAGACCCAGTACTTC CASSVGVSGQETQYF
. TRBJ1-2 . TRBV30 TGTGCGTCGAGGAACCCTAGGCTCTATGGCTACACCTTC CASRNPRLYGYTF
. TRBJ1-5 . TRBV7-8 TGTGCCAGCAGCGCCTTGATCAATGAGAGGCCCCAGCATTTT CASSALINERPQHF
. TRBJ2-7 . TRBV5-6 TGTGCCAGCAGTTCTAGTATGGCCTACGAGCAGTACTTC CASSSSMAYEQYF
. TRBJ1-2 . TRBV28 TGTGCCAGCAGTCTCAGGGTTAACTATGGCTACACCTTC CASSLRVNYGYTF
. TRBJ1-6 TRBD1 TRBV4-2 TGTGCCAGCACCATTTTTGGACAGGGTCGCAATTCACCCCTCCACTTT CASTIFGQGRNSPLHF
few TRBJ2-2 . TRBV5-1 TGCGCCAGCAGCGACAGGACGAACACCGGGGAGCTGTTTTTT CASSDRTNTGELFF
. TRBJ2-7 TRBD2 TRBV2 TGTGCCAGCACTGTGGGACTAGCGGCCTACGAGCAGTACTTC CASTVGLAAYEQYF
. TRBJ1-5 . TRBV28 TGTGCCAGCAGTTTCGGGGGAATAAATAGCAATCAGCCCCAGCATTTT CASSFGGINSNQPQHF
. TRBJ2-1 TRBD1 TRBV7-9 TGTGCCAGCAGCTTGCTTACAGGGGGCGAGCAGTTCTTC CASSLLTGGEQFF
. TRBJ2-7 . TRBV29-1 TGCAGTTATTCCGATCCCGCTAGGAGCACCGAGCAGTACTTC CSYSDPARSTEQYF
. TRBJ2-7 TRBD1 TRBV5-6 TGTGCCAGCAGCTTCCGACAGGGAATAACAATCGAGCAGTACTTC CASSFRQGITIEQYF
. TRBJ2-2 . TRBV5-1 TGCGCCAGCAGCTTTAATCCCGGGTGGGCCGGGGAGCTGTTTTTT CASSFNPGWAGELFF
. TRBJ1-2 TRBD1 TRBV10-3 TGTGCCATCAGTGACAGGGGGAATGGCTACACCTTC CAISDRGNGYTF
. TRBJ2-3 . TRBV18 TGTGCCAGCTCGCTAGTCACAGATACGCAGTATTTT CASSLVTDTQYF
. TRBJ1-1 . TRBV7-8 TGTGCCAGCAGCTCCACCCCAGTGGCCAGGGGGAACACTGAAGCTTTCTTT CASSSTPVARGNTEAFF
. TRBJ2-2 . TRBV12-3/TRBV12-4 TGTGCCAGCAGTTCTAGTACCGGGGAGCTGTTTTTT CASSSSTGELFF
. TRBJ2-2 . TRBV20-1 TGCAGTGCTAGTGGAGTAACGAACACCGGGGAGCTGTTTTTT CSASGVTNTGELFF
. TRBJ2-7 TRBD2 TRBV7-9 TGTGCCAGCAGCCTGAGCGGGGCCTGGGAGCAGTACTTC CASSLSGAWEQYF
. TRBJ2-1 . TRBV10-1 TGCGCCAGCAGTGAGGCGGCGCCGGGGAATGAGCAGTTCTTC CASSEAAPGNEQFF
. TRBJ2-3 . TRBV7-9 TGTGCCAGCAGCTTAGATGACAGTGCCACAGATACGCAGTATTTT CASSLDDSATDTQYF
. TRBJ2-1 . TRBV7-9 TGTGCCAGCAGCCTCCCCTCGCTAGGGAGAAACAATGAGCAGTTCTTC CASSLPSLGRNNEQFF
once TRBJ1-2 . TRBV6-4 TGTGCCAGCAGTCTTAGAACGGGTGGCTACACCTTC CASSLRTGGYTF
. TRBJ2-3 . TRBV19 TGTGCCAGTAGTTACAGGGACGGGGGCACAGATACGCAGTATTTT CASSYRDGGTDTQYF
once TRBJ1-1 . TRBV6-2/TRBV6-3 TGTGCCAGCAGTGGGGACTGGGGCACTGAAGCTTTCTTT CASSGDWGTEAFF
. TRBJ2-5 . TRBV13 TGTGCCAGCAGCTCGGGACTCAGAGAGACCCAGTACTTC CASSSGLRETQYF
. TRBJ2-1 . TRBV6-2/TRBV6-3 TGTGCCAGCAGTTACTCGGATCGGCTAGCTTACAATGAGCAGTTCTTC CASSYSDRLAYNEQFF
. TRBJ1-3 TRBD1 TRBV19 TGTGCCAGTAGTCCGACAGGGGCTGGAAACACCATATATTTT CASSPTGAGNTIYF
. TRBJ2-7 TRBD2 TRBV29-1 TGCAGCGTTGCCGGGACTAGCGGGAGTGCCGCCGAGCAGTACTTC CSVAGTSGSAAEQYF
. TRBJ2-3 . TRBV19 TGTGCCAGTAGTGTGTCGGGAGGAGGGGGAGATACGCAGTATTTT CASSVSGGGGDTQYF
. TRBJ1-1 TRBD1 TRBV29-1 TGCAGCGTTGAAAGACAGGGGGGAGGGACTGAAGCTTTCTTT CSVERQGGGTEAFF
few TRBJ2-2 TRBD1 TRBV10-1 TGCGCCAGCAGTCGTGGACAGGCTAACACCGGGGAGCTGTTTTTT CASSRGQANTGELFF
. TRBJ1-5 . TRBV28 TGTGCCAGCAGTTGGCCCCTTCCCCGCAGTTATAGCAATCAGCCCCAGCATTTT CASSWPLPRSYSNQPQHF
. TRBJ2-1 TRBD1 TRBV5-1 TGCGCCAGCAGCTTCCGTCAGGGGGCCTACAATGAGCAGTTCTTC CASSFRQGAYNEQFF
. TRBJ1-3 . TRBV30 TGTGCCTGCCGCATTGGGGGGACTGGAAACACCATATATTTT CACRIGGTGNTIYF
. TRBJ2-7 . TRBV29-1 TGCAGCGTTGAGTTTGGGAGCTCCTACGAGCAGTACTTC CSVEFGSSYEQYF
. TRBJ2-5 . TRBV7-2 TGTGCCAGCAGCGCCCAGGTTGGGGAGACCCAGTACTTC CASSAQVGETQYF
. TRBJ1-2 . TRBV29-1 TGCAGCGTTGAAAGAGCCAGGAATGGCTACACCTTC CSVERARNGYTF